Each of the 3 T cell receptor beta chains below was sequenced from the same sample in a study of early T cells in non-severe SARS-CoV-2 infection. A single record per CDR3 protein comes from TCRdb applying MiXCR to the 5' RACE reads. The sample has about 80,000 distinct CDR3 sequences, approximately 12% seen once; the top ten hold about 14%. This material consisted of whole blood, taken at baseline. Receptor source: an adult who was a healthcare worker with PCR-confirmed SARS-CoV-2 infection or an uninfected control (not recorded which). The donor label of this sample is uncertain.

This clonotype has a single count. J is TRBJ1-1 and V is TRBV28; D gene uncertain. Trimming stripped 7 bases from V and 5 bases from J, with 8 bases between. Germline CDR1 is MDHEN and CDR2 is SYDVKM. CDR3 length: 11 amino acids. This CDR3 reads CASTAGTEAFF. In nucleotides, the CDR3 is TGTGCCAGCACCGCGGGGACTGAAGCTTTCTTT.

This clonotype was found many times. The V and J genes are TRBV12-3 or TRBV12-4 and TRBJ1-6; tentative D call: TRBD1 (5 bases). V was cut by 3 bases and J by 9 bases, with 18 bases left in between. CDR3 length: 16 residues. The CDR3 loop reads CASSFFSGHAGSPLHF. The CDR3 nucleotides are TGTGCCAGCAGTTTTTTCTCCGGACACGCGGGTTCACCCCTCCACTTT.

The J gene is TRBJ2-7, the V gene TRBV2; TRBD2 might be the D (6 bases). V shed 3 bases and J shed 2 bases, with 8 bases lying between them. The CDR3 sequence is 13 residues long. CDR1 is SNHLY and CDR2 is FYNNEI in the germline V gene. The CDR3 nucleotides are TGTGCCAGCAGTGATCGGGGGACCTACGAGCAGTACTTC. Translated, it gives CASSDRGTYEQYF.